One and the same sample provided the 21 T cell receptor beta chains below, sequenced in a study of Graves' ophthalmopathy and Graves' hyperthyroidism. Amplification of TCR beta CDR3 regions used RNA transcripts. RT-PCR with HTBI primers came first, then second-round multiplex PCR. TCRdb processed the multiplex PCR reads anew with MiXCR; each CDR3 protein has one entry. The sample has roughly 400,000 distinct CDR3 sequences; around 18% are singletons. The sequenced material came from peripheral blood. These receptors all stem from a woman aged 18-29 years with Graves' ophthalmopathy.

This clonotype was recorded at least ten times. This chain joins TRBV19 and TRBJ2-7; 10 bases align to TRBD2. CDR1 and CDR2 (germline): LNHDA, SQIVND (reference sequence). This CDR3 spans 14 amino acids. The junction had 5 bases not matched to a gene; V was cut back by 7 bases and J by 2 bases. CDR3 sequence reads: CASNPSGGPYEQYF. The CDR3 coding sequence is TGTGCCAGTAACCCTAGCGGGGGTCCCTACGAGCAGTACTTC.

This clonotype was seen repeatedly, ten times or more. The V and J genes are TRBV19 and TRBJ1-2; D possibly corresponds to TRBD1 (6 bases). The CDR3 has 15 amino acids. Germline lookup yields CDR1 LNHDA and CDR2 SQIVND (reference sequence). V lost 3 bases, J lost 5 bases, and 16 bases lay in between. The DNA of the CDR3 is TGTGCCAGTAGTATCCCTCGGACAGTCCGATATGGCTACACCTTC. Protein product: CASSIPRTVRYGYTF.

This clonotype has ten or more counts. V is TRBV11-2 and J is TRBJ1-6; D might be TRBD1 (5 bases). The germline V and J ends were trimmed by 3 bases and 6 bases, with 18 bases remaining between them. This CDR3 has 17 amino acids. Germline V gene data show CDR1 as SGHAT and CDR2 as FQNNGV. The CDR3: CASSFYAREMINSPLHF. The CDR3 DNA sequence: TGTGCCAGCAGCTTCTATGCCAGGGAAATGATTAATTCACCCCTCCACTTT. The whole variable domain, filled in from reference TRBV11-2 and TRBJ1-6, reads EAGVAQSPRYKIIEKRQSVAFWCNPISGHATLYWYQQILGQGPKLLIQFQNNGVVDDSQLPKDRFSAERLKGVDSTLKIQPAKLEDSAVYLCASSFYAREMINSPLHFGNGTRLTVT.

This chain uses TRBV6-1 with TRBJ2-4; unclear D gene. This CDR3 contains 13 residues. The germline V gene has CDR1 MNHNS and CDR2 SASEGT. Trimming pared 6 bases from V and 2 bases from J, leaving 8 bases between. This chain's CDR3 is CASSESPKNIQYF. In nucleotides, the CDR3 is TGTGCCAGCAGCGAAAGTCCCAAAAACATTCAGTACTTC.

V and J are TRBV6-2 or TRBV6-3 and TRBJ2-7; possibly TRBD1 or TRBD2 for D (5 bases each). The germline V and J ends were trimmed by 8 bases and 5 bases, with 16 bases remaining between them. The CDR3 is made up of 13 amino acids. The germline CDR1 and CDR2 sequences are MNHEY and SVGEGT. This CDR3 reads CASGRELINEQYF. The DNA of the CDR3 is TGTGCCAGCGGCAGGGAGTTGATTAACGAGCAGTACTTC.

The table lists this clonotype with many counts. Here the CDR3 DNA reads TGTGCCAGCTCAGGGAACACTGAAGCTTTCTTT. The encoded protein is CASSGNTEAFF. V is TRBV12-3 or TRBV12-4 and J is TRBJ1-1; D ambiguous. Trimming removed 8 bases at V and 1 base at J, with 5 bases between. The CDR3 runs to 11 residues.

This clonotype was seen repeatedly, ten times or more. The rearrangement joins TRBV7-2 to TRBJ2-7, with TRBD2 identical over 11 bases. The CDR3 loop spans 15 amino acids. Germline lookup yields CDR1 SGHTA and CDR2 FQGNSA. V dropped 3 bases and J dropped 3; count of bases not matched to a gene: 4. The CDR3 DNA is TGTGCCAGCAGCTTCAGACTAGCGGGAATCTACGAGCAGTACTTC. As protein: CASSFRLAGIYEQYF. Together with reference TRBV7-2 and TRBJ2-7, the CDR3 gives the full variable domain: GAGVSQSPSNKVTEKGKDVELRCDPISGHTALYWYRQSLGQGLEFLIYFQGNSAPDKSGLPSDRFSAERTGGSVSTLTIQRTQQEDSAVYLCASSFRLAGIYEQYFGPGTRLTVT.

This clonotype was seen ten or more times. The V gene is TRBV7-2, the J gene TRBJ2-7; TRBD1 matches 7 bases. Germline lookup yields CDR1 SGHTA and CDR2 FQGNSA. The CDR3 loop spans 15 amino acids. J lost 0 bases, V lost 4 bases, and 6 bases had no gene match. The CDR3 DNA follows: TGTGCCAGCAGCTCAACCGGGACAGCCTCCTACGAGCAGTACTTC. This gives the protein CASSSTGTASYEQYF. Filled out from reference TRBV7-2 and TRBJ2-7, the complete variable domain reads GAGVSQSPSNKVTEKGKDVELRCDPISGHTALYWYRQSLGQGLEFLIYFQGNSAPDKSGLPSDRFSAERTGGSVSTLTIQRTQQEDSAVYLCASSSTGTASYEQYFGPGTRLTVT.

This clonotype was picked up many times. This chain joins TRBV6-2 or TRBV6-3 and TRBJ2-6, with unresolved D. The V gene lost 5 bases and the J gene lost 5 bases, with 10 bases spanning the gap. Germline assignment: CDR1 MNHEY and CDR2 SVGEGT. The length of the CDR3 is 14 residues. The CDR3 DNA sequence: TGTGCCAGCAGTCCGTTTAAGAGGGCCAACGTCCTGACTTTC. The encoded protein is CASSPFKRANVLTF.

In this sample, this clonotype turned up many times. The chain combines TRBV7-6 with TRBJ2-5; either TRBD1 or TRBD2 may fit D (5 bases each). There are 15 residues in the CDR3. In germline, CDR1 is SGHVS, CDR2 FNYEAQ. Trimming cost V 7 bases and J 4 bases, with 19 bases left between them. CDR3 DNA: TGTGCCAGCACACGAGGGGCTAGTACGCTAGAGACCCAGTACTTC. Translated: CASTRGASTLETQYF.

J is TRBJ2-1 and V is TRBV18, with 13 bases identical to TRBD2. CDR3 length: 16 residues. Trimming took 2 bases from V and 7 from J; bases not matched to a gene: 5. The germline V gene encodes CDR1 KGHSH and CDR2 LQKENI. CDR3 bases: TGTGCCAGCTCACCAAACAGACTAGCGGGAGGTAATGAGCAGTTCTTC. This encodes CASSPNRLAGGNEQFF.

There are many counts of this clonotype. The chain employs TRBV7-2 and TRBJ2-5; D is undetermined. The germline CDR1 and CDR2 sequences are SGHTA and FQGNSA. V lost 3 bases and J 1 base, leaving 12 bases between the germline ends. The CDR3 has 15 residues. CDR3 nucleotide sequence: TGTGCCAGCAGCTTCCGGATCCTTACCCAAGAGACCCAGTACTTC. This gives the protein CASSFRILTQETQYF. The full variable domain, in which reference TRBV7-2 and TRBJ2-5 provide the parts outside the CDR3, is GAGVSQSPSNKVTEKGKDVELRCDPISGHTALYWYRQSLGQGLEFLIYFQGNSAPDKSGLPSDRFSAERTGGSVSTLTIQRTQQEDSAVYLCASSFRILTQETQYFGPGTRLLVL.

A few counts support this clonotype. The chain is built from TRBV7-9 and TRBJ2-5; weak D call: TRBD1 (5 bases). V was trimmed by 5 bases and J by 0 bases, leaving 13 bases between them. Germline V gene lookup returns CDR1 SEHNR and CDR2 FQNEAQ (reference sequence). CDR3 size: 15 residues. CDR3 region: CASSPPPGYQETQYF. The CDR3 region has the DNA TGTGCCAGCAGCCCCCCCCCAGGGTACCAAGAGACCCAGTACTTC.

Concerning this clonotype: Being one base from a much bigger clone, this may be a read error. The chain couples TRBV11-1 to TRBJ1-1, with D perhaps TRBD1 (5 bases). Germline V gene data show CDR1 as SGHAT and CDR2 as FQDESV (reference sequence). The length of the CDR3 is 18 residues. The chain's CDR3 is CAGSLADSPGGMNTEAFF. DNA of the CDR3: TGTGCCGGCAGCTTAGCCGACAGCCCCGGTGGGATGAACACTGAAGCTTTCTTT.

This clonotype was seen repeatedly, ten times or more. The chain carries TRBV20-1 and TRBJ2-5; 8 bases agree with TRBD2. The CDR3 consists of 16 residues. Germline lookup yields CDR1 DFQATT and CDR2 SNEGSKA (reference sequence). The ends lost 7 bases at V and 1 base at J; junction bases unmatched: 14. The DNA for the CDR3 is TGCAGTGTCCGGGACTTCATAGCGGGGCTCCAAGAGACCCAGTACTTC. Its protein is CSVRDFIAGLQETQYF.

In this sample, this clonotype turned up many times. The chain uses TRBV11-2 and TRBJ2-5; 8 bases agree with TRBD1. Trimming at V came to 1 base and at J to 4 bases, leaving 14 bases not matched to a gene. In germline, CDR1 is SGHAT, CDR2 FQNNGV. CDR3 length equals 18 residues. The CDR3 reads CASSLVWGNRGRRETQYF. DNA of the CDR3: TGTGCCAGCAGCTTAGTGTGGGGCAACAGGGGGAGGAGAGAGACCCAGTACTTC.

This clonotype has at least ten counts. The V gene is TRBV29-1, the J gene TRBJ2-2; unclear D gene. CDR1 is SQVTM and CDR2 is ANQGSEA in the germline V gene. CDR3 length equals 13 residues. V was clipped by 6 bases and J by 1 base, with 9 bases between them. CDR3 amino acids: CSVRLRNTGELFF. CDR3 nucleotide sequence: TGCAGCGTCCGCCTCAGGAACACCGGGGAGCTGTTTTTT.

Comments on this clonotype: Germline is not matched at one junction end, which may reflect a read error. The rearrangement joins TRBV6-1 to TRBJ1-1; TRBD1 matches at 8 bases. Germline V gene lookup returns CDR1 MNHNS and CDR2 SASEGT. The CDR3 sequence is 14 residues long. CDR3 bases: TGTGCCACCAGTGGGGACAGGAGGAACACTGAAGCTTTCTTT. Its translation is CATSGDRRNTEAFF.

In this sample, this clonotype turned up many times. The CDR3 nucleotides are TGCGCCAGCAGCGAGAGATGGGACAAGCAAGAGCAGTACTTC. This gives the protein CASSERWDKQEQYF. The chain links TRBV5-1 to TRBJ2-7; a weak D match, TRBD1 (6 bases). From germline, CDR1 is SGHRS and CDR2 YFSETQ. The CDR3 covers 14 residues. V lost 4 bases and J 7 bases, leaving 18 bases between the germline ends. Looking up the rest from reference TRBV5-1 and TRBJ2-7 gives the full variable domain: KAGVTQTPRYLIKTRGQQVTLSCSPISGHRSVSWYQQTPGQGLQFLFEYFSETQRNKGNFPGRFSGRQFSNSRSEMNVSTLELGDSALYLCASSERWDKQEQYFGPGTRLTVT.

This clonotype was found many times. The chain is built from TRBV25-1 and TRBJ1-1; D possibly corresponds to TRBD1 (5 bases). The germline gives CDR1 MGHDK, CDR2 SYGVNS. With 4 bases removed from V and 0 bases from J, the gap between germline ends came to 12 bases. The CDR3 totals 15 residues. CDR3 amino acids: CASSANRDLNTEAFF. CDR3 DNA: TGTGCCAGCAGTGCTAATCGGGACCTGAACACTGAAGCTTTCTTT.

The CDR3 DNA sequence: TGTGCCAGCAGCTTAGACTCTACAAGTAGTGAAGCTTTCTTT. Translated: CASSLDSTSSEAFF. The V and J genes are TRBV7-9 and TRBJ1-1; no definite D call. CDR3 size: 14 residues. Germline assignment: CDR1 SEHNR and CDR2 FQNEAQ (reference sequence). Trimming shortened V by 1 base and J by 7 bases, and 13 bases separated the two germline ends.